This TCR beta chain is drawn from a study of human T cells and chemical hapten exposure (dated by TCRdb to the early 2020s). At the level of the whole study: Libraries were pooled for sequencing, and variation in per-sample TCR yields was attributed mainly to small differences in library volumes within the pool. Each blood RNA sample was used to sequence both TCR alpha and TCR beta chains. The study tracked peripheral blood TCR repertoire changes in vivo during primary and secondary sensitization to the hapten diphenylcyclopropenone (DPC) in alopecia patients.

Via the germline V gene, CDR1 is SGHTA and CDR2 FQGNSA. From the cysteine through the phenylalanine, the CDR3 covers 12 amino acids. Only the CDR3 part of the read is kept: 36 bases, read in frame from the first base. V is pared back by 6 bases and J by 14 bases, with 17 bases lying between the germline termini. Receptor amplification or capture employed 5' RACE. The sequencer listed for this sample is Illumina MiSeq. During library preparation, unique molecular identifiers were attached to individual cDNA molecules so that TCRs could be counted in a quantitative, reproducible way. Per the source publication's procedure: The median number of TCRs per sample was 90,000 to 100,000, ranging from 23,224 to 690,600. The Decombinator software suite was used to annotate the V, J and CDR3 of the TCR reads. For PS versus PT1 abundance plots, all samples were subsampled to the same number of TCRs (28,000). Expanded TCRs were defined as absent before sensitization and observed at least eight times at the 2-week time point. TCRdb trimmed public reads at Q25 via fastp, called clones via MiXCR and kept in-frame beta chains. Each CDR3 protein appears once, grouped with its most common genes and DNA. These V and J calls derive from TCRdb rather than the authors' analysis. The table for this sample lists tens of thousands of distinct CDR3 sequences; 15% of them were counted only once. Of the sample, nearly 7% is held by the ten largest clones.

General conclusions and limits of the study: Repeated subsampling changed both the strength of the expansion versus patch-test correlation and the threshold at which that correlation became significant. DPC sensitization did not change the number of TCRs with a frequency above 1 in 1000, and there was no evidence of changes in global repertoire structure.

About this clonotype itself: Its target antigen remains unknown. There are no base qualities to consult, and no much larger clone falls within one base.

Total RNA was extracted from unfractionated whole blood that had been collected in Tempus Blood RNA tubes. As TCR sequencing controls, five healthy volunteers were used, with blood taken at day 0, 2 weeks and 6 weeks. This TCR came from a female donor in good health. Recombination joined TRBV7-2 with TRBJ2-1; the D gene lacks a confident call. The CDR3 protein sequence reads: CASSISGIPEFF. In nucleotides, the sequence is TGTGCCAGCAGTATCAGTGGGATACCGGAGTTCTTC.